Following are 9 T cell receptor beta chains from one sample sequenced in a study of tumor and adjacent non-tumor tissue in lung cancer (dated by TCRdb to 2017 to 2018). To prepare the library, multiplex PCR was applied. Sequencing took place on an Illumina HiSeq 2500. TCRbeta libraries were built by three rounds of nested PCR using primers (Table S4), following protocols modified from ARM-PCR. TCRdb applied fastp at Q25 and MiXCR to the public reads, then kept only in-frame beta chains. Every entry covers one CDR3 protein and lists the most common genes and DNA from its rows. Here the sample has about 67,000 distinct CDR3 sequences; around three quarters occur a single time. Jointly, the top ten make up around 45% of the sample. Bulk unsorted tissue served as the source for RNA extraction, and RNA quality was assessed using a NanoDrop ND-1000 and an Agilent 2100. Normal lung samples were distant non-tumor tissue taken more than 3 cm from the tumor edge.

Input material: distant non-tumor lung tissue. These receptors all stem from a man aged 60-69 years with non-small cell lung cancer.

This clonotype was counted a few times. A clone one base away is much larger, so this may be a read error. V and J are TRBV5-4 and TRBJ2-5, with D possibly matching TRBD2 (6 bases). Germline V gives CDR1 SGHNT, CDR2 YYREEE (reference sequence). Trimming removed 6 bases at V and 1 base at J, with 16 bases between. The CDR3 is made up of 15 amino acids. In nucleotides, the CDR3 is TGTGCCAGCAACTCTGGAGGAGGGGCCCAAGAGACCCAGTACTTC. Its translation is CASNSGGGAQETQYF.

Only a few counts were recorded for this clonotype. A read error is possible here, since a much larger clone lies one base away. This rearrangement joins TRBV11-2 to TRBJ2-1; 7 bases fit TRBD2. Trimming removed 4 bases from V and 6 bases from J; junction bases left unmatched: 9. Germline CDR1 SGHAT, CDR2 FQNNGV. The CDR3 runs to 15 residues. CDR3 loop: CASSYGSSGLNEQFF. The CDR3 DNA sequence: TGTGCCAGCAGCTATGGGTCTAGCGGACTCAATGAGCAGTTCTTC. The full variable domain, rest sourced from reference TRBV11-2 and TRBJ2-1, is EAGVAQSPRYKIIEKRQSVAFWCNPISGHATLYWYQQILGQGPKLLIQFQNNGVVDDSQLPKDRFSAERLKGVDSTLKIQPAKLEDSAVYLCASSYGSSGLNEQFFGPGTRLTVL.

About this clonotype itself: Sequence at one end of the junction differs from germline and may be a read error. The rearrangement links TRBV5-6 to TRBJ2-7, with D maybe TRBD2 (5 bases). The CDR3 totals 15 residues. Looked up from germline, CDR1 is SGHDT and CDR2 is YYEEEE. The CDR3 bases are TGTGACAGCAGCTTGCGGGCTAGTGGGAGTTACGAGCAGTACTTC. Residues: CDSSLRASGSYEQYF. Combining the CDR3 with reference TRBV5-6 and TRBJ2-7 gives the whole variable domain DAGVTQSPTHLIKTRGQQVTLRCSPKSGHDTVSWYQQALGQGPQFIFQYYEEEERQRGNFPDRFSGHQFPNYSSELNVNALLLGDSALYLCDSSLRASGSYEQYFGPGTRLTVT.

In the case of this clonotype: A junction end diverges from the germline sequence, so it may reflect a read error. The rearrangement links TRBV28 to TRBJ2-7, with D possibly matching TRBD2 (6 bases). Germline V lookup: CDR1 MDHEN, CDR2 SYDVKM. The CDR3 is 15 amino acids. CDR3 sequence reads: CVSSLTISGAYEQYF. The DNA of the CDR3 is TGTGTCAGCAGTTTAACTATTAGCGGCGCATACGAGCAGTACTTC.

CDR3 coding DNA: TGTGCCAGCAGCTTCGGGCTAGCGGATAGCACAGATCCACAGTATTTT. Protein sequence: CASSFGLADSTDPQYF. The V call is TRBV11-3, the J call TRBJ2-3; 7 nucleotides match TRBD2. CDR1 is SGHNT and CDR2 is YENEEA in the germline V gene. The CDR3 consists of 16 residues. V shed 3 bases, J shed 12 bases, and the junction held 18 bases outside the gene matches.

Points on this clonotype: A much larger clonotype is one base distant, so this may be a read error. DNA for the CDR3: TGTACCAGCAGCAAAGGTTGGTCAGCGTGCTCTGGGGCCAACGTCCTGACTTTC. Its protein is CTSSKGWSACSGANVLTF. V is TRBV21-1 and J is TRBJ2-6. TRBV21-1 is designated a pseudogene. The length of the CDR3 is 18 residues.

Points on this clonotype: A read error may account for a junction end that differs from germline. The V gene is TRBV10-3, the J gene TRBJ2-1, with 8 bases matching TRBD1. There are 15 residues in the CDR3. The germline CDR1 and CDR2 sequences are ENHRY and SYGVKD. The CDR3 here is CDITVTGTGFNVQFF. The CDR3 DNA is TGCGACATCACCGTAACAGGGACAGGTTTCAATGTGCAGTTCTTC.

Notes on this clonotype: The junction differs from germline at one of its ends, possibly a read error. This chain links TRBV6-6 with TRBJ2-7, with D possibly TRBD1 on 6 matching bases. Germline values: CDR1 MNHNY, CDR2 SVGAGI (reference sequence). CDR3 size: 17 residues. DNA for the CDR3: TGTGCCAGCAGTCCAGGGGTTAGGGTAACGGGAAGGAACGAGCAGAACTTC. Amino acid sequence: CASSPGVRVTGRNEQNF.

The V gene is TRBV12-3 or TRBV12-4, the J gene TRBJ1-5, with a weak D call TRBD1 (5 bases). The assigned J gene may be wrong: the sequence end matches TRBJ2-3 better. The CDR3 is 16 residues long. The CDR3 coding sequence is TGTGCCAGAAGCCCGACGGACAAATATAGCAATCAGCCCCAGTATTTT. This sequence encodes CARSPTDKYSNQPQYF.